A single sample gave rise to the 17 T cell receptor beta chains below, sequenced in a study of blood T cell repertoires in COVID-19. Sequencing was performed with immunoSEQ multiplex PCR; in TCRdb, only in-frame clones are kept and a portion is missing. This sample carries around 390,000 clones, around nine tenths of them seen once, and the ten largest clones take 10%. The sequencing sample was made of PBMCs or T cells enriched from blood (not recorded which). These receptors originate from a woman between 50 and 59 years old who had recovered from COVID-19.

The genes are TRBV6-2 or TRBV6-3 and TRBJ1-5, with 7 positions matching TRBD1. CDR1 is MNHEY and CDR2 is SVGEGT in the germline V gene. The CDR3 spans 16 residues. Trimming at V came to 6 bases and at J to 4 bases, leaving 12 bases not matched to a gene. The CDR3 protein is CASSSMTGFKNQPQHF. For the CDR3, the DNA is TGTGCCAGCAGCTCTATGACAGGGTTCAAGAATCAGCCCCAGCATTTT.

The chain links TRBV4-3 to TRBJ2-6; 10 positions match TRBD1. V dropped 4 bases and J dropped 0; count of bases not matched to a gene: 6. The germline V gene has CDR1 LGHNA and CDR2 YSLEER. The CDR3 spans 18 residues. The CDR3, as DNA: TGCGCCAGCAGCCCCCGGGACAGGGGACTCTCTGGGGCCAACGTCCTGACTTTC. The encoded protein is CASSPRDRGLSGANVLTF.

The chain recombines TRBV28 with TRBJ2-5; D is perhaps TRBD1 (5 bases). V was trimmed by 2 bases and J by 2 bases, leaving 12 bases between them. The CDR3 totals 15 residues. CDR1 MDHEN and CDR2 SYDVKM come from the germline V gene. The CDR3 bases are TGTGCCAGCAGTTTAAGGATCGACAGTCAAGAGACCCAGTACTTC. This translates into CASSLRIDSQETQYF.

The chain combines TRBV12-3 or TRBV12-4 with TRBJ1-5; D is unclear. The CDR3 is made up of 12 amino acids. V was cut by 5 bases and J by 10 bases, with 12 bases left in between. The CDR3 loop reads CASSMTVSPQHF. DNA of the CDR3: TGTGCCAGCAGTATGACTGTTTCTCCCCAGCATTTT.

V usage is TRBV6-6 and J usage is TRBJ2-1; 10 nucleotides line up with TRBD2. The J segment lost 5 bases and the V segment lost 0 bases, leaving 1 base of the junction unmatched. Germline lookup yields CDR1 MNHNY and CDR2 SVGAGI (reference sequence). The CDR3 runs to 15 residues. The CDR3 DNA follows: TGTGCCAGCAGTTACTCGGGACTAGCGAACAATGAGCAGTTCTTC. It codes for CASSYSGLANNEQFF.

The CDR3 DNA is TGTGCCAGCAGCCAATATGGGTATGGCAGGGAAAATTCACCCCTCCACTTT. It encodes CASSQYGYGRENSPLHF. The chain is built from TRBV14 and TRBJ1-6; possibly TRBD1 for D (5 bases). CDR3 length equals 17 residues. The V end was cut by 2 bases, the J end by 7 bases, with 18 bases between. Germline lookup yields CDR1 SGHDN and CDR2 FVKESK.

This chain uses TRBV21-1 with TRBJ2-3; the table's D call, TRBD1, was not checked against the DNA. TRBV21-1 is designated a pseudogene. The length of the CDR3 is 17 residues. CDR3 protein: CASRGTGQGNNTDTQYF. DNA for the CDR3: TGTGCCAGCAGAGGGACAGGGCAAGGGAATAACACAGATACGCAGTATTTT.

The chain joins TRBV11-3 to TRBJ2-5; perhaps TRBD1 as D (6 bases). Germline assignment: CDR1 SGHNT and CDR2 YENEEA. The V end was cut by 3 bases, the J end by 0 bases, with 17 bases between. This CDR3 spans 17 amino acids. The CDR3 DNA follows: TGTGCCAGCAGCTTGGGAACCCTGGACAGATACCAAGAGACCCAGTACTTC. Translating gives CASSLGTLDRYQETQYF.

The CDR3 bases are TGTGCCAGCAGCGCAACACAGGGAGACTATGGCTACACCTTC. Its protein product is CASSATQGDYGYTF. The J gene is TRBJ1-2, the V gene TRBV7-2, with TRBD1 as a possible D gene (6 bases). This CDR3 is 14 amino acids long. Germline CDR1 is SGHTA and CDR2 is FQGNSA. V shed 5 bases and J shed 3 bases, with 13 bases lying between them.

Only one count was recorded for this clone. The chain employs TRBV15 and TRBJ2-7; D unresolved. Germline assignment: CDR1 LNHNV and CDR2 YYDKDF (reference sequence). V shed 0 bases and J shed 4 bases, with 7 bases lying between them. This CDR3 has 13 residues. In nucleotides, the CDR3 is TGTGCCACCAGCAGAGATTCGCAGTACGAGCAGTACTTC. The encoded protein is CATSRDSQYEQYF.

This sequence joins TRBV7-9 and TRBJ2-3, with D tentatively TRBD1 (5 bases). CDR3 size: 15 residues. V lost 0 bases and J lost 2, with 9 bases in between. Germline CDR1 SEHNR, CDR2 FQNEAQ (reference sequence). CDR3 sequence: CASSLARGYTDTQYF. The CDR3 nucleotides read TGTGCCAGCAGCTTAGCTAGGGGTTACACAGATACGCAGTATTTT.

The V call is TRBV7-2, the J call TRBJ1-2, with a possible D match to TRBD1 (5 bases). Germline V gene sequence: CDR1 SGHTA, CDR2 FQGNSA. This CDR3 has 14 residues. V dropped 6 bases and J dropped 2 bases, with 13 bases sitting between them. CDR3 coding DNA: TGTGCCAGCAGGCTCGAGACAGCAAACTATGGCTACACCTTC. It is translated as CASRLETANYGYTF.

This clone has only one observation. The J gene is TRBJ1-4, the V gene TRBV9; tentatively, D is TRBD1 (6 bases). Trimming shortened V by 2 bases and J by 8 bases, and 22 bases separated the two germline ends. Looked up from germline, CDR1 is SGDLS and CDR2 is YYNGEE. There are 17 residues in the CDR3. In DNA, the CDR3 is TGTGCCAGCAGCGTCGGCCGGGACAAAAAAATTTGGGAAAAACTGTTTTTT. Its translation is CASSVGRDKKIWEKLFF. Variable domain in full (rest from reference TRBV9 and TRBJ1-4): DSGVTQTPKHLITATGQRVTLRCSPRSGDLSVYWYQQSLDQGLQFLIQYYNGEERAKGNILERFSAQQFPDLHSELNLSSLELGDSALYFCASSVGRDKKIWEKLFFGSGTQLSVL.

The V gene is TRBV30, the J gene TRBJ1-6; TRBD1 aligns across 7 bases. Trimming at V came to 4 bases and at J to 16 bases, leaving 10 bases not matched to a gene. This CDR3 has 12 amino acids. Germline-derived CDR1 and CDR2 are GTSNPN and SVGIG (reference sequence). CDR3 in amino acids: CAWNGEYRGLHF. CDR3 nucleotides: TGTGCCTGGAACGGCGAATACAGGGGTCTCCACTTT.

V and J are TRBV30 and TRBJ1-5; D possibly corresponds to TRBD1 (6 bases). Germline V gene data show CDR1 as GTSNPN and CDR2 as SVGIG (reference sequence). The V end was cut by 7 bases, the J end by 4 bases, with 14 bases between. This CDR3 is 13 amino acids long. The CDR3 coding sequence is TGTGCCTATAACAGGGCGCTTAATCAGCCCCAGCATTTT. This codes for CAYNRALNQPQHF. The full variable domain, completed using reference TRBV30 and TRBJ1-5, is SQTIHQWPATLVQPVGSPLSLECTVEGTSNPNLYWYRQAAGRGLQLLFYSVGIGQISSEVPQNLSASRPQDRQFILSSKKLLLSDSGFYLCAYNRALNQPQHFGDGTRLSIL.

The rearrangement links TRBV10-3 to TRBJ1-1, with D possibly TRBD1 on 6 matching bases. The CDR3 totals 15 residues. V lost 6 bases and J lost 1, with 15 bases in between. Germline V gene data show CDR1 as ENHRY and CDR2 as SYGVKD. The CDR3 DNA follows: TGTGCCATCAGGGGTGCCGGGACAACGAACACTGAAGCTTTCTTT. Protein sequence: CAIRGAGTTNTEAFF.

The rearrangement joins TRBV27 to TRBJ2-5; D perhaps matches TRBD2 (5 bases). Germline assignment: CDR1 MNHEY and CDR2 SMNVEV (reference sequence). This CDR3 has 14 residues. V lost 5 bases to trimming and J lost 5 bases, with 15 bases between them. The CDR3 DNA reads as TGTGCCAGCAGTATTGTCGGGGAATTCGAGACCCAGTACTTC. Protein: CASSIVGEFETQYF.